The 28 T cell receptor beta chains presented below share a single source sample, sequenced in a study of T cell clonotyping in hematopoietic cell transplantation. Time point described: recipient sample about 28 days before transplant, after cytoreduction. Profiled with immunoSEQ multiplex PCR; TCRdb holds only in-frame clones, not every one. The sample contains around 21,000 clones, approximately 77% of which appear only once. The sequencing here drew on peripheral blood mononuclear cells, taken before stem cell transplant. Source of these receptors: a man aged 55 to 69 with acute myeloid leukemia. Some clones in this sample may be carry-over from other donors' samples.

The rearrangement links TRBV30 to TRBJ2-5; TRBD2 might be the D (6 bases). The V and J ends lost 1 base and 1 base respectively, with 13 bases between them. Germline V lookup: CDR1 GTSNPN, CDR2 SVGIG (reference sequence). This CDR3 is built from 15 residues. CDR3 amino acids: CAWSGAAGFQETQYF. The CDR3 DNA reads as TGTGCCTGGAGTGGGGCGGCGGGATTCCAAGAGACCCAGTACTTC.

The V gene is TRBV9, the J gene TRBJ1-2; 7 positions agree with TRBD1. This CDR3 has 14 amino acids. Germline-derived CDR1 and CDR2 are SGDLS and YYNGEE. The V segment lost 4 bases and the J segment 5 bases; nucleotides outside the gene matches: 8. The CDR3 DNA sequence: TGTGCCAGCAGCTACCGACAGGGAGGATATGGCTACACCTTC. As protein: CASSYRQGGYGYTF.

A single count supports this clone. The rearrangement joins TRBV2 to TRBJ2-2; D tentatively fits TRBD1 or TRBD2 (6 bases each). CDR1 and CDR2 from the germline V gene are SNHLY and FYNNEI. V was pared by 2 bases and J by 5 bases, with 12 bases between. The CDR3 loop spans 15 amino acids. The CDR3 reads CASSELGGRTGELFF. CDR3 nucleotide sequence: TGTGCCAGCAGTGAACTGGGGGGCAGAACCGGGGAGCTGTTTTTT.

In this sample, this clone turned up a few times. J is TRBJ1-6 and V is TRBV6-6; no clear D. Germline assignment: CDR1 MNHNY and CDR2 SVGAGI (reference sequence). Between the trimmed V and J ends, which lost 3 bases and 9 bases, there was a span of 15 bases. The CDR3 runs 15 residues. In DNA, the CDR3 is TGTGCCAGCAGTTATTCTGGAGGCTTCCGTTCACCCCTCCACTTT. This sequence encodes CASSYSGGFRSPLHF.

The chain has TRBV7-9 and TRBJ1-1; weak D call: TRBD1 (5 bases). The germline CDR1 and CDR2 sequences are SEHNR and FQNEAQ (reference sequence). This CDR3 comprises 15 residues. V was shortened by 4 bases and J by 5 bases, with 17 bases between the two germline ends. The CDR3 is CASSSPVQGSTEAFF. CDR3 nucleotide sequence: TGTGCCAGCAGCTCCCCCGTTCAGGGAAGTACTGAAGCTTTCTTT.

The chain carries TRBV19 and TRBJ1-5; TRBD1 matches 7 bases. Per germline, CDR1 LNHDA and CDR2 SQIVND (reference sequence). J was trimmed by 0 bases and V by 6 bases; bases with no gene match: 2. CDR3 length equals 14 residues. CDR3 residues: CASSDRASNQPQHF. CDR3 in DNA: TGTGCCAGTAGCGACAGGGCTAGCAATCAGCCCCAGCATTTT.

The V gene is TRBV7-2, the J gene TRBJ1-5; D is possibly TRBD1 (5 bases). The ends were cut back, 0 bases at V and 6 bases at J, with 12 bases in the middle. CDR3 length: 15 amino acids. Per germline, CDR1 SGHTA and CDR2 FQGNSA. The CDR3 loop is CASSLAAGRTQPQHF. The CDR3 bases are TGTGCCAGCAGCTTAGCGGCAGGGAGGACTCAGCCCCAGCATTTT. The variable domain in full, completed from reference TRBV7-2 and TRBJ1-5, reads GAGVSQSPSNKVTEKGKDVELRCDPISGHTALYWYRQSLGQGLEFLIYFQGNSAPDKSGLPSDRFSAERTGGSVSTLTIQRTQQEDSAVYLCASSLAAGRTQPQHFGDGTRLSIL.

This clone was detected only a few times. J is TRBJ2-7 and V is TRBV11-3; no firm D call. Trimming pared 0 bases from V and 2 bases from J, leaving 11 bases between. The CDR3 contains 15 residues. Germline loops: CDR1 SGHNT, CDR2 YENEEA. CDR3 DNA: TGTGCCAGCAGCTTAGATCCCCAACAGACCTACGAGCAGTACTTC. Residues: CASSLDPQQTYEQYF. Combining the CDR3 with reference TRBV11-3 and TRBJ2-7 gives the whole variable domain EAGVVQSPRYKIIEKKQPVAFWCNPISGHNTLYWYLQNLGQGPELLIRYENEEAVDDSQLPKDRFSAERLKGVDSTLKIQPAELGDSAVYLCASSLDPQQTYEQYFGPGTRLTVT.

This clone was detected once. J is TRBJ2-1 and V is TRBV5-1; 7 nucleotides align to TRBD2. After removal of 1 base from V and 5 bases from J, the junction contained 6 bases not matched to a gene. Germline V gene sequence: CDR1 SGHRS, CDR2 YFSETQ. CDR3 length: 15 amino acids. The CDR3 sequence: CASSLFRGVNNEQFF. The CDR3 nucleotides are TGCGCCAGCAGCTTGTTCCGGGGGGTAAACAATGAGCAGTTCTTC.

V is TRBV6-4 and J is TRBJ2-1; TRBD2 matches 11 bases. This CDR3 spans 15 amino acids. Germline-derived CDR1 and CDR2 are MRHNA and SNTAGT. V lost 6 bases and J lost 8; bases outside the gene matches: 9. The DNA for the CDR3 is TGTGCCAGCAGCTCTAGCGGGGGGTCAGGCGATGAGCAGTTCTTC. Translation gives CASSSSGGSGDEQFF.

The chain employs TRBV6-5 and TRBJ2-4; TRBD2 is a possible D gene (7 bases). V was trimmed by 6 bases and J by 5 bases, leaving 17 bases between them. The CDR3 consists of 15 residues. Looked up from germline, CDR1 is MNHEY and CDR2 is SVGAGI. The CDR3 coding sequence is TGTGCCAGCAGGTCCTCGGGGGGCGCGGAAAACATTCAGTACTTC. Its translation is CASRSSGGAENIQYF.

V is TRBV4-1 and J is TRBJ2-3; TRBD2 matches at 8 bases. This CDR3 is built from 19 residues. Looked up from germline, CDR1 is MGHRA and CDR2 is YSYEKL. V dropped 3 bases and J dropped 7; count of bases not matched to a gene: 21. The CDR3 nucleotides read TGCGCCAGCAGCCAGGACTGGGTGGTTAGCGGGGCTCCTGGGTATACGCAGTATTTT. This encodes CASSQDWVVSGAPGYTQYF.

Regarding this clone: The CDR3 does not end in the conserved phenylalanine or tryptophan, so this is likely a read error. The chain recombines TRBV11-2 with TRBJ1-2, with D possibly being TRBD1 (5 bases). The germline V gene has CDR1 SGHAT and CDR2 FQNNGV. The CDR3 loop spans 18 amino acids. The ends were cut back, 1 base at V and 3 bases at J, with 21 bases in the middle. The CDR3 nucleotides read TGTGCCAGCAGCTTAGTTGGGGGGAACTGTTATCTTCACTATGGCTACACCCTC. This gives the protein CASSLVGGNCYLHYGYTL.

This chain connects TRBV21-1 to TRBJ1-6; the listed D gene, TRBD1, was not tested against the DNA. TRBV21-1 is classified as a pseudogene. The CDR3 runs 15 residues. The CDR3 protein is CASSKLGQTNSPLHF. The CDR3 DNA is TGTGCCAGCAGCAAATTAGGACAAACTAATTCACCCCTCCACTTT.

V is TRBV11-3 and J is TRBJ2-7; tentatively, D is TRBD1 (7 bases). V lost 5 bases and J 1 base, leaving 18 bases between the germline ends. There are 16 residues in the CDR3. CDR1 is SGHNT and CDR2 is YENEEA in the germline V gene. The CDR3 DNA sequence: TGTGCCAGCAGCCCCGGAGGGACAGCAGCATCCTACGAGCAGTACTTC. Its translation is CASSPGGTAASYEQYF.

The rearrangement joins TRBV6-5 to TRBJ1-1; maybe TRBD1 (6 bases). This CDR3 is built from 12 residues. V dropped 6 bases and J dropped 1 base, with 6 bases sitting between them. The germline CDR1 and CDR2 sequences are MNHEY and SVGAGI. The CDR3 DNA is TGTGCCAGCAGCAGGGGGAACACTGAAGCTTTCTTT. Encoded protein: CASSRGNTEAFF.

V gene TRBV5-6 combines with J gene TRBJ2-7, with D tentatively TRBD1 or TRBD2 (5 bases each). The germline CDR1 and CDR2 sequences are SGHDT and YYEEEE. V lost 0 bases, J lost 0 bases, and 13 bases lay in between. CDR3 length: 16 amino acids. The CDR3 bases are TGTGCCAGCAGCTTGGAACTGGGACGAAGCTCCTACGAGCAGTACTTC. This encodes CASSLELGRSSYEQYF.

For this clone: An end of the junction differs from the germline gene, which may be a read error. The chain is built from TRBV2 and TRBJ2-7; 9 positions agree with TRBD2. Germline CDR1 reads SNHLY; CDR2 reads FYNNEI. The CDR3 runs 13 residues. The CDR3 loop is CASSSGGSPSANF. The CDR3 DNA reads as TGTGCCAGCAGCAGCGGGGGGTCCCCCTCTGCGAACTTC.

The V and J genes are TRBV9 and TRBJ2-6, with D maybe TRBD1 (8 bases). Germline loops: CDR1 SGDLS, CDR2 YYNGEE. This CDR3 spans 24 amino acids. Trimming pared 3 bases from V and 0 bases from J, leaving 34 bases between. CDR3 residues: CASSEGQGAEDSSGWASGANVLTF. DNA of the CDR3: TGTGCCAGCAGCGAGGGGCAGGGGGCGGAAGATTCTAGCGGATGGGCCTCTGGGGCCAACGTCCTGACTTTC.

The chain is built from TRBV5-1 and TRBJ1-2, with unresolved D. Deletions cut 4 bases from V and 4 bases from J, with 17 bases between. CDR1 is SGHRS, CDR2 YFSETQ, per germline. The length of the CDR3 is 15 residues. The CDR3, as DNA: TGCGCCAGCAGCCCGTCGTTTGGTATTTTCTATGGCTACACCTTC. It translates to CASSPSFGIFYGYTF. Combining the CDR3 with reference TRBV5-1 and TRBJ1-2 gives the whole variable domain KAGVTQTPRYLIKTRGQQVTLSCSPISGHRSVSWYQQTPGQGLQFLFEYFSETQRNKGNFPGRFSGRQFSNSRSEMNVSTLELGDSALYLCASSPSFGIFYGYTFGSGTRLTVV.

Only a few counts were recorded for this clone. The chain joins TRBV25-1 to TRBJ1-6; 9 positions match TRBD1. The CDR3 is 15 amino acids. Unmatched junction bases numbered 12, after V lost 4 bases and J lost 14 bases. Germline values: CDR1 MGHDK, CDR2 SYGVNS. The chain's CDR3 is CASSGPGTGILSLHF. CDR3 nucleotides: TGTGCCAGCAGTGGACCCGGGACAGGGATATTATCCCTCCACTTT.

This clone occurred once. This chain links TRBV4-3 with TRBJ1-1, with no clear D. Per the germline V gene, CDR1 is LGHNA and CDR2 is YSLEER. V was clipped by 0 bases and J by 1 base, with 6 bases between them. The CDR3 has 14 amino acids. The DNA of the CDR3 is TGCGCCAGCAGCCAAGACAGCGGGAACACTGAAGCTTTCTTT. Protein product: CASSQDSGNTEAFF.

CDR3 residues: CASSMRYNEQFF. DNA of the CDR3: TGTGCCAGTAGTATGCGATACAATGAGCAGTTCTTC. The chain employs TRBV19 and TRBJ2-1; D is unclear. The CDR3 consists of 12 residues. V gave up 3 bases and J gave up 4 bases, with 4 bases separating them. CDR1 and CDR2 from the germline V gene are LNHDA and SQIVND (reference sequence).

Notes on this clone: The germline gene is not matched at one end of the junction; a read error may be the cause. The chain couples TRBV6-4 to TRBJ1-4, with D hard to call. In germline, CDR1 is MRHNA, CDR2 SNTAGT. The CDR3 has 13 amino acids. The CDR3 here is CASSEDGSENLFF. The CDR3, as DNA: TGTGCCAGCAGTGAGGACGGTTCAGAAAACCTGTTTTTT.

The chain has TRBV9 and TRBJ1-2; TRBD1 matches at 7 bases. V was clipped by 3 bases and J by 8 bases; unmatched bases: 19. The CDR3 is 17 residues long. The germline V gene encodes CDR1 SGDLS and CDR2 YYNGEE. The CDR3 nucleotides are TGTGCCAGCAGCGCAGAAGGACAGGCTCCACCCATTTGGGGCTACACCTTC. This encodes CASSAEGQAPPIWGYTF.

The genes are TRBV7-8 and TRBJ1-2; D gene unclear. The length of the CDR3 is 15 residues. Germline V gene data show CDR1 as SGHVS and CDR2 as FQNEAQ. V was clipped by 0 bases and J by 7 bases, with 15 bases between them. The CDR3 bases are TGTGCCAGCAGCTTAGCTTCGGGCTCTGGGCCTGGCTACACCTTC. Its protein product is CASSLASGSGPGYTF.

The rearrangement uses TRBV27 and TRBJ1-5; TRBD1 aligns across 7 bases. The CDR3 consists of 15 residues. CDR1 and CDR2 (germline): MNHEY, SMNVEV (reference sequence). Trimming took 4 bases from V and 4 from J; bases not matched to a gene: 7. The CDR3 here is CASSSVDRDNQPQHF. The DNA of the CDR3 is TGTGCCAGCAGTTCCGTAGACAGGGATAATCAGCCCCAGCATTTT.

The V gene is TRBV5-6, the J gene TRBJ1-1; 8 bases align to TRBD1. Trimming at V came to 3 bases and at J to 4 bases, leaving 8 bases not matched to a gene. CDR1 and CDR2 from the germline V gene are SGHDT and YYEEEE. The CDR3 runs to 15 residues. CDR3 region: CASSSGLGQVTEAFF. Here the CDR3 DNA reads TGTGCCAGCAGCTCGGGGTTGGGACAGGTCACTGAAGCTTTCTTT.